Included here is one T cell receptor (beta chain) sequence, with context. Its antigen remains unknown. The entry originates in a study of T cell responses to AZD1222 COVID-19 vaccine. General study findings and limits: Just a handful of people given AZD1222 tested seropositive at baseline. Females made up more of the donors, who were largely white British, and clonal diversity may have come out too low.

Using immunoSEQ multiplex PCR, the repertoire was profiled, and TCRdb retains in-frame clones only, with some absent. The table shows 80,000 or so clones, with around four fifths occurring only once. The germline V gene encodes CDR1 LGHNA and CDR2 YSLEER. V was trimmed by 0 bases and J by 4 bases, leaving 15 bases between them. CDR3 length: 16 residues. Sequenced material: peripheral blood, taken on day 0 of AZD1222 vaccination. The gene calls are TRBV4-3 and TRBJ1-2; D is perhaps TRBD1 (5 bases). This receptor was obtained from an adult in good health. The CDR3 sequence is CASSQEKGPTLYGYTF. DNA of the CDR3: TGCGCCAGCAGCCAAGAAAAGGGACCGACCCTCTATGGCTACACCTTC.